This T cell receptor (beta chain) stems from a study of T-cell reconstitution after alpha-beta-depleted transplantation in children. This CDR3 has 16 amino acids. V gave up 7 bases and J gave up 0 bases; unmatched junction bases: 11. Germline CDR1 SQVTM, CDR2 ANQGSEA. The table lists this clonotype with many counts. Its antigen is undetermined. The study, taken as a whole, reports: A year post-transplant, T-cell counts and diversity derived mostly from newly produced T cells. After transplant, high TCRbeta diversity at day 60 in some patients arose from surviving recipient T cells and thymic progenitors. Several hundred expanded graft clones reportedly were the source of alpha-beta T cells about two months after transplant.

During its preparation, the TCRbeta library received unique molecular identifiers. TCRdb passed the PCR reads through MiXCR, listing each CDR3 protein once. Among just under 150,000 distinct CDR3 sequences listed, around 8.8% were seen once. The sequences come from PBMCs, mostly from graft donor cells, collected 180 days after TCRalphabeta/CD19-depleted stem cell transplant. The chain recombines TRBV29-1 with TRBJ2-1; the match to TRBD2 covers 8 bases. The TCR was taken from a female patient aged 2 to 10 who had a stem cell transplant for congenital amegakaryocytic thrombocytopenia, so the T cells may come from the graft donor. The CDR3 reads CSDISGDPSSYNEQFF. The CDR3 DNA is TGCAGCGACATTAGCGGGGACCCGAGCTCCTACAATGAGCAGTTCTTC.